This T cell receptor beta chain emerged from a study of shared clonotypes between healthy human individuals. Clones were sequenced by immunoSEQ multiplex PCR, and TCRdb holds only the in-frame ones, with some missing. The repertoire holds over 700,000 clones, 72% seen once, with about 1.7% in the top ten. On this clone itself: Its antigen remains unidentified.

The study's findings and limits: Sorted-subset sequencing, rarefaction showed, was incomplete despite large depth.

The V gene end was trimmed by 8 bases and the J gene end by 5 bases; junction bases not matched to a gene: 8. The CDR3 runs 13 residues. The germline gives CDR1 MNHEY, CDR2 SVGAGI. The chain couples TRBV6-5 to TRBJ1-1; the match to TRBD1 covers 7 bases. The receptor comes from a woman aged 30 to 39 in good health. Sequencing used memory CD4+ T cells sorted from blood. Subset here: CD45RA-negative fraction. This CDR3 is CASQGTGATEAFF. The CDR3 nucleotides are TGTGCCAGCCAGGGAACAGGGGCAACTGAAGCTTTCTTT.